This TCR beta chain was captured in a study of early T cells in non-severe SARS-CoV-2 infection. The wider study: Sequenced bulk RNA came from whole blood that was unsorted, and chains were unpaired. Findings and caveats of the study: Using VDJdb, the matching emphasized anti-spike CD8 responses while missing private and CD4 specificities.

Tagging with unique molecular identifiers was applied to individual cDNA molecules. TCRdb used MiXCR to reprocess the 5' RACE reads, holding one entry per CDR3 protein. Counted here are some 75,000 distinct CDR3 sequences, roughly 13% occurring once; the ten biggest clones make up around 1.5%. A note on this clonotype: The antigen is not known.

The CDR3 consists of 15 residues. Germline CDR1 KGHSH, CDR2 LQKENI. Trimming removed 6 bases from V and 2 bases from J, with 17 bases in between. Sequenced: whole blood. The chain employs TRBV18 and TRBJ2-7; tentatively, D is TRBD1 (6 bases). The sequence was obtained from an adult who was a healthcare worker with PCR-confirmed SARS-CoV-2 infection or an uninfected control (not recorded which). CDR3 region: CASSQVGTGPYEQYF. CDR3 nucleotides: TGTGCCAGCTCCCAAGTAGGAACAGGGCCCTACGAGCAGTACTTC.